This T cell receptor beta chain was identified during a study of monozygotic twins with inflammatory bowel disease (dated by TCRdb to about 2019). Regarding the research as a whole: The complete study included around 30 monozygotic twin pairs: 19 IBD-discordant Danish pairs and nine German pairs, of which four were IBD-concordant and five were IBD-discordant. Each individual had, on average, about 151 000 unique TCRalpha sequences and 181 000 unique TCRbeta sequences available for analysis. Disease-associated traits were sought mainly through comparisons between IBD patients and their genetically identical healthy co-twins within discordant pairs.

On this clonotype itself: Its recognized antigen is unknown.

On the study overall, not on this receptor specifically: IBD patients had lower TCRbeta repertoire diversity, measured by the inverse Simpson index, than their healthy co-twins. No single strong signal or clonotype linked to IBD turned up in the results, so the idea that one exists was not supported. The analysis was unable to tell different T cell subtypes apart. Concordant and discordant twins showed no difference in repertoire similarity, possibly because of limited statistical power. Background noise and inter-individual variability may have been introduced into the repertoires by the differing immunosuppressive treatments among patients. IBD patients shared fewer clonotypes with other individuals than healthy twins did, most markedly in patients showing signs of disease activity.

Library method: 5' RACE. For each TCR library, approximately 4,000 ng of total RNA was used. cDNA was synthesized with SMARTScribe reverse transcriptase in eight separate reactions per sample. During cDNA synthesis, template switching introduced unique molecular identifiers that contained a 6-nucleotide sample barcode. Amplification of TCRalpha and TCRbeta cDNA involved two nested PCRs of 16 and 9 cycles, and each PCR was followed by bead purification. Before amplification, cDNA was treated with uracil DNA-glycosylase and purified using the QIAquick PCR purification kit. The second PCR was the step at which Illumina TruSeq-compatible adapters and sample-specific barcodes were added. Library quality and concentration were checked on TapeStation and Qubit, and libraries were pooled at about 4.9 ng each. Pooled libraries were sequenced on an Illumina HiSeq2500 single-index Rapid Run with 2 x 100 bp reads and custom sequencing primers. The authors' pipeline ran thus. MiGEC version 1.2.6 was used for UMI-based consensus assembly to correct PCR and sequencing errors. V(D)J alignment, clonotype assembly and CDR3 extraction were performed with MiXCR version 2.1.1. To normalise gene usage, clonotype sharing and MAIT/NKT TCR abundance, the top 1000, 10 000 and 20 000 clonotypes in each sample were analysed. After downsampling to 27 000 UMIs, diversity was calculated as the inverse Simpson index using the vegan R package. Paired Mann-Whitney U tests were applied to discordant twin pairs, with Benjamini-Hochberg correction for multiple testing. TCRdb reprocessed the reads and lists each CDR3 protein sequence as a single entry, with no DNA. The V and J calls come from TCRdb's annotation, not from the publication. The table held for this sample gives around 410,000 distinct CDR3 sequences. Of the sample, less than 2.5% falls within the top ten clones.

From each donor, a roughly 2.5 ml peripheral blood sample was collected into PAXgene tubes and stored at -80 degrees C. Total RNA was isolated from whole blood with the PAXgene blood miRNA kit on an automated QIAcube, without T cell sorting. Peripheral blood from monozygotic twin pairs concordant or discordant for inflammatory bowel disease was subjected to deep TCRalpha and TCRbeta repertoire profiling with unique molecular barcoding. Smoking habits were recorded for all twin pairs, and each individual was classified as a current, former or never smoker. From its cysteine to its phenylalanine, the CDR3 spans 13 amino acids. The record lacks a DNA sequence. CDR1 and CDR2 are read off the germline V gene as SQVTM and ANQGSEA.

The receptor was derived from a human donor with ulcerative colitis or Crohn's disease, or a healthy co-twin of an affected twin (not recorded which). The sample consisted of blood. The chain was built from TRBV29-1 and TRBJ1-5. For the CDR3, the sequence is CSVGGVSNQPQHF.